The source of this T cell receptor beta chain is a study of blood T cell repertoires in COVID-19. The CDR3 has 15 residues. V lost 0 bases, J lost 3 bases, and 3 bases stayed unmatched. CDR1 and CDR2 (germline): MNHNS, SASEGT. Authors' methods: From reference gene primer amplification, estimates of nucleated cell counts were derived. Assay: immunoSEQ multiplex PCR; the TCRdb copy retains only in-frame clones and omits some. Clonal size and the V and J genes are those of that table, whereas D and trimming came from the DNA. The data contain about 75,000 clones, around nine tenths of them seen just once; the ten biggest clones take up around 20%.

The rearrangement joins TRBV6-1 to TRBJ1-1; the match to TRBD1 covers 8 bases. Material for sequencing was peripheral blood. This clonotype was sampled from a human donor in a cohort sampled during active COVID-19. In DNA form, the CDR3 reads TGTGCCAGCAGTGAAGCAAGACAGGGGTACACTGAAGCTTTCTTT. Encoded protein: CASSEARQGYTEAFF.